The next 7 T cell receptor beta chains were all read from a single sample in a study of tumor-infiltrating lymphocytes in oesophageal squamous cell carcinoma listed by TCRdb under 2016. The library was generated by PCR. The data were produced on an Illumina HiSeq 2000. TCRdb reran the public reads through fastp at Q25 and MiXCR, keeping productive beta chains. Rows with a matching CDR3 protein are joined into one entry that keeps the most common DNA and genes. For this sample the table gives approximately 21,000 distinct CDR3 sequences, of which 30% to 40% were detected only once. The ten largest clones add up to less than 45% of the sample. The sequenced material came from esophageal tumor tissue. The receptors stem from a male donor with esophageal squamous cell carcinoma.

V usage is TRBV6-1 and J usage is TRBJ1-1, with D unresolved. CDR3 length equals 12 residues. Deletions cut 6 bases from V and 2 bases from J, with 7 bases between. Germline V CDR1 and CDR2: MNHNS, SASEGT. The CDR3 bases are TGTGCCAGCAGGCGTAGAAACACTGAAGCTTTCTTT. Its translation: CASRRRNTEAFF.

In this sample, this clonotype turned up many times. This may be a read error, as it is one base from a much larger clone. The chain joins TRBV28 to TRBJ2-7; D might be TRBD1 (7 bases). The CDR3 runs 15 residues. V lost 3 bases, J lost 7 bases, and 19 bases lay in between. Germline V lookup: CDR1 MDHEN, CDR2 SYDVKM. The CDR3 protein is CASSLPGGGYNEQYF. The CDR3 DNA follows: TGTGCCAGCAGTTTGCCAGGGGGAGGCTACAATGAGCAGTACTTC.

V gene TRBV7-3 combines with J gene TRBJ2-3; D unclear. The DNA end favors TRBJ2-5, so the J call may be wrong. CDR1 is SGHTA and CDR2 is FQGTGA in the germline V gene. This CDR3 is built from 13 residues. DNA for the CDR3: TGTGCCAGCAGCTTAACCGTGGGCCAGGCCCAGTACTTC. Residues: CASSLTVGQAQYF.

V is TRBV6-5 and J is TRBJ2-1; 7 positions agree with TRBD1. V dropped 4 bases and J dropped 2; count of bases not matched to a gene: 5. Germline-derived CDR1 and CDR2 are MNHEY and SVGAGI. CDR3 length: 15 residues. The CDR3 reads CASSWDSLAYNEQFF. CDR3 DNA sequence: TGTGCCAGCAGTTGGGACAGCCTGGCCTACAATGAGCAGTTCTTC.

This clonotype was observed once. The CDR3 bases are TGTGCCAGCAGAGGACGGGGGGGCAATCAGCCCCAGCATTTT. Translated: CASRGRGGNQPQHF. This chain joins TRBV6-1 and TRBJ1-5; the D gene is possibly TRBD1 (5 bases). The CDR3 extends over 14 amino acids. The V end lost 6 bases, the J end lost 2 bases, and 11 bases lay between the germline ends. Germline loops: CDR1 MNHNS, CDR2 SASEGT.

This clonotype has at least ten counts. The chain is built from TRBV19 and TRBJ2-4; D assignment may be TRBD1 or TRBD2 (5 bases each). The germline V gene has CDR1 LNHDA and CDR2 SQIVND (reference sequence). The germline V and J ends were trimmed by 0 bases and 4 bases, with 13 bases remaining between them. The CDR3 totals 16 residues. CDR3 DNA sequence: TGTGCCAGTAGTATAGATCTAGGGACGGGGAAAAACATTCAGTACTTC. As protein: CASSIDLGTGKNIQYF.

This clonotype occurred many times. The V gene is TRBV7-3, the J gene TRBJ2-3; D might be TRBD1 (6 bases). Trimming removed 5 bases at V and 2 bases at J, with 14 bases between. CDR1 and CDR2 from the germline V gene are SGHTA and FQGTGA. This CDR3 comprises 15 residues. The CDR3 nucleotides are TGTGCCAGCAGCAAAACCGGGACAATCACAGATACGCAGTATTTT. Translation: CASSKTGTITDTQYF.